One sample yielded the 29 T cell receptor beta chains listed below, sequenced in a study of blood T cell repertoires in COVID-19. Data came from immunoSEQ multiplex PCR; TCRdb stores just in-frame clones and leaves some out. The table includes some 140,000 clones, roughly 80% detected once. Sequencing was performed on PBMCs or T cells enriched from blood (not recorded which). These receptors came from a man aged 35 to 55 with acute COVID-19.

This clone showed up just once. The chain recombines TRBV7-9 with TRBJ1-6; D might be TRBD1 (6 bases). Deletions cut 5 bases from V and 8 bases from J, with 13 bases between. The CDR3 is made up of 14 amino acids. CDR1 is SEHNR and CDR2 is FQNEAQ in the germline V gene (reference sequence). CDR3 coding DNA: TGTGCCAGCAGCCCGTCTGAGGGGGATTCACCCCTCCACTTT. It specifies CASSPSEGDSPLHF.

The V and J genes are TRBV28 and TRBJ1-2, with unresolved D. Deletions cut 2 bases from V and 8 bases from J, with 15 bases between. The V gene's germline CDR1 is MDHEN and CDR2 SYDVKM. This CDR3 region has 14 residues. The CDR3: CASSLISRGIGYTF. The CDR3 coding sequence is TGTGCCAGCAGTTTAATTTCACGAGGGATCGGCTACACCTTC.

This clone was found once. This rearrangement joins TRBV25-1 to TRBJ2-3, with unresolved D. This CDR3 contains 13 residues. The germline gives CDR1 MGHDK, CDR2 SYGVNS. V was pared by 3 bases and J by 4 bases, with 8 bases between. The CDR3 region has the DNA TGTGCCAGCAGTGATTCTCTCCCAGATACGCAGTATTTT. Translating gives CASSDSLPDTQYF.

This chain connects TRBV4-1 to TRBJ2-7; 9 bases agree with TRBD1. Germline values: CDR1 MGHRA, CDR2 YSYEKL. The CDR3 consists of 16 residues. V lost 4 bases to trimming and J lost 5 bases; unmatched junction nucleotides: 12. The CDR3: CASSPSRQGGFHEQYF. CDR3 DNA sequence: TGCGCCAGCAGCCCTTCTAGACAGGGGGGATTCCACGAGCAGTACTTC.

The chain couples TRBV9 to TRBJ1-1, with D possibly matching TRBD1 (5 bases). The CDR3 sequence is 14 residues long. Per the germline V gene, CDR1 is SGDLS and CDR2 is YYNGEE. The V gene lost 4 bases and the J gene lost 1 base, with 11 bases spanning the gap. As DNA, the CDR3 is TGTGCCAGCAGCAAAGGGCAGGGGAACACTGAAGCTTTCTTT. This translates into CASSKGQGNTEAFF.

The chain joins TRBV19 to TRBJ1-1; 7 bases match TRBD1. The CDR3 is 14 residues long. With V trimmed by 4 bases and J by 4 bases, 6 bases remained unmatched. Germline CDR1 reads LNHDA; CDR2 reads SQIVND (reference sequence). The CDR3 nucleotides are TGTGCCAGTAGTACAACGGGACAGTTCACTGAAGCTTTCTTT. It translates to CASSTTGQFTEAFF.

This clone was observed a single time. V and J are TRBV28 and TRBJ2-5, with D possibly being TRBD2 (5 bases). Germline assignment: CDR1 MDHEN and CDR2 SYDVKM. The V end was cut by 6 bases, the J end by 5 bases, with 10 bases between. The CDR3 covers 12 residues. The CDR3, as DNA: TGTGCCAGCAGCGGGATGTTGGAGACCCAGTACTTC. As protein: CASSGMLETQYF. The complete variable domain, with remaining parts taken from reference TRBV28 and TRBJ2-5, reads DVKVTQSSRYLVKRTGEKVFLECVQDMDHENMFWYRQDPGLGLRLIYFSYDVKMKEKGDIPEGYSVSREKKERFSLILESASTNQTSMYLCASSGMLETQYFGPGTRLLVL.

The V call is TRBV6-6, the J call TRBJ1-2; 8 nucleotides align to TRBD1. The CDR3 loop spans 17 amino acids. V was pared by 5 bases and J by 0 bases, with 11 bases of the junction left unmatched. Germline V gives CDR1 MNHNY, CDR2 SVGAGI (reference sequence). CDR3 region: CASSLMGQVHSNYGYTF. The CDR3 coding sequence is TGTGCCAGCAGTCTGATGGGACAGGTCCACTCTAACTATGGCTACACCTTC.

The chain has TRBV9 and TRBJ2-1; D is perhaps TRBD1 (5 bases). The CDR3 runs to 16 residues. V was shortened by 4 bases and J by 4 bases, with 18 bases between the two germline ends. CDR1 SGDLS and CDR2 YYNGEE come from the germline V gene. The CDR3 sequence is CASSPPTYQGYNEQFF. DNA for the CDR3: TGTGCCAGCAGCCCTCCGACGTACCAGGGTTACAATGAGCAGTTCTTC.

This rearrangement joins TRBV6-5 to TRBJ2-7, with TRBD1 matching over 10 bases. Germline V gives CDR1 MNHEY, CDR2 SVGAGI. J lost 8 bases, V lost 1 base, and 8 bases had no gene match. The CDR3 runs 15 residues. The CDR3 DNA is TGTGCCAGCAGTTACTTCCCGGGACAGGGGTCGAAGCAGTACTTC. Encoded protein: CASSYFPGQGSKQYF.

This clone was seen only once. CDR3 amino acids: CASNQGKGGELFF. The CDR3 nucleotides are TGTGCCAGCAATCAGGGAAAAGGCGGGGAGCTGTTTTTT. The genes are TRBV6-5 and TRBJ2-2; D might be TRBD1 (5 bases). V was cut by 7 bases and J by 7 bases, with 13 bases left in between. This CDR3 contains 13 residues. CDR1 is MNHEY, CDR2 SVGAGI, per germline.

The table lists this clone with a few counts. The J gene is TRBJ2-7, the V gene TRBV5-4, with 7 bases matching TRBD2. Trimming cost V 4 bases and J 0 bases; bases outside gene matches: 7. Germline lookup yields CDR1 SGHNT and CDR2 YYREEE (reference sequence). This CDR3 has 15 amino acids. The CDR3 loop is CASSRERTSSYEQYF. For the CDR3, the DNA is TGTGCCAGCAGCCGTGAGCGGACTAGCTCCTACGAGCAGTACTTC. The entire variable domain, with the rest obtained from reference TRBV5-4 and TRBJ2-7, is as follows: ETGVTQSPTHLIKTRGQQVTLRCSSQSGHNTVSWYQQALGQGPQFIFQYYREEENGRGNFPPRFSGLQFPNYSSELNVNALELDDSALYLCASSRERTSSYEQYFGPGTRLTVT.

V is TRBV12-5 and J is TRBJ2-3; 9 bases match TRBD2. The CDR3 length is 17 residues. Germline-derived CDR1 and CDR2 are LGHNT and FRNRAP. The ends lost 1 base at V and 3 bases at J; junction bases unmatched: 8. CDR3 in amino acids: CASGLARASGVTDTQYF. CDR3 nucleotides: TGTGCTAGTGGTTTGGCCCGGGCTAGCGGGGTAACAGATACGCAGTATTTT.

This clone occurred a few times. The chain links TRBV2 to TRBJ1-2; 9 bases are a match to TRBD1. Germline V gene data show CDR1 as SNHLY and CDR2 as FYNNEI. The V gene end was trimmed by 7 bases and the J gene end by 6 bases; junction bases not matched to a gene: 3. The CDR3 totals 12 residues. The CDR3 here is CASIRTGDGYTF. The CDR3 DNA reads as TGTGCCAGCATCCGGACAGGGGATGGCTACACCTTC.

V usage is TRBV9 and J usage is TRBJ2-3; 9 nucleotides match TRBD2. The CDR3 sequence is 15 residues long. The germline V gene encodes CDR1 SGDLS and CDR2 YYNGEE. V was pared by 2 bases and J by 1 base, with 2 bases of the junction left unmatched. CDR3 nucleotides: TGTGCCAGCAGCGTGATAGCGGGAGGCACAGATACGCAGTATTTT. Translation: CASSVIAGGTDTQYF.

This clone was seen just once. The J gene is TRBJ1-6, the V gene TRBV12-3 or TRBV12-4; tentatively, D is TRBD1 (5 bases). The CDR3 covers 13 residues. Deletions cut 3 bases from V and 11 bases from J, with 11 bases between. The CDR3 DNA is TGTGCCAGCAGTTTCGGGGGTGCGCCACCCCTCCACTTT. Translation: CASSFGGAPPLHF.

The gene calls are TRBV3-1 (or the pseudogene TRBV3-2) and TRBJ1-2; D is unresolved. V was clipped by 1 base and J by 8 bases, with 8 bases between them. The CDR3 is made up of 12 amino acids. CDR1 is LGHDT, CDR2 YNNKEL, per germline (reference sequence). The CDR3 sequence: CASSQAQRGYTF. In DNA, the CDR3 is TGTGCCAGCAGCCAAGCTCAGAGGGGCTACACCTTC.

The rearrangement uses TRBV4-2 and TRBJ1-1; 9 nucleotides align to TRBD1. Germline values: CDR1 LGHNA, CDR2 YNFKEQ. Trimming at V came to 4 bases and at J to 0 bases, leaving 3 bases not matched to a gene. The length of the CDR3 is 15 residues. CDR3 amino acids: CASSPRTGVNTEAFF. CDR3 in DNA: TGTGCCAGCAGCCCTCGGACAGGGGTGAACACTGAAGCTTTCTTT.

This clone was picked up one time. The genes are TRBV12-3 or TRBV12-4 and TRBJ2-7; D not certain. The CDR3 runs 12 residues. Deletions cut 4 bases from V and 3 bases from J, with 7 bases between. The CDR3 spells CASSSVFYEQYF. The CDR3 bases are TGTGCCAGCAGTTCCGTTTTCTACGAGCAGTACTTC.

The V gene is TRBV9, the J gene TRBJ2-1; D is possibly TRBD2 (5 bases). V was shortened by 0 bases and J by 6 bases, with 10 bases between the two germline ends. This CDR3 is 14 amino acids long. In germline, CDR1 is SGDLS, CDR2 YYNGEE. Here the CDR3 reads CASSVAGSINEQFF. CDR3 nucleotide sequence: TGTGCCAGCAGCGTAGCGGGGTCTATCAATGAGCAGTTCTTC.

This chain connects TRBV3-1 (or the pseudogene TRBV3-2) to TRBJ2-7, with 9 nucleotides matching TRBD2. The CDR3 contains 16 residues. Germline-derived CDR1 and CDR2 are LGHDT and YNNKEL (reference sequence). J lost 7 bases, V lost 4 bases, and 14 bases had no gene match. The CDR3 DNA sequence: TGTGCCAGCAGCCTGGGAGAAAGCGGGGGGCCAGATGAGCAGTACTTC. Translating gives CASSLGESGGPDEQYF.

The V call is TRBV5-4, the J call TRBJ2-3; 13 nucleotides align to TRBD2. After removal of 4 bases from V and 2 bases from J, the junction contained 4 bases not matched to a gene. This CDR3 has 16 amino acids. Germline CDR1 SGHNT, CDR2 YYREEE (reference sequence). The CDR3 spells CASSRGLAGYTDTQYF. CDR3 sequence (DNA): TGTGCCAGCAGCCGGGGACTAGCGGGATACACAGATACGCAGTATTTT. Using reference TRBV5-4 and TRBJ2-3 for the parts outside the CDR3, the full variable domain is ETGVTQSPTHLIKTRGQQVTLRCSSQSGHNTVSWYQQALGQGPQFIFQYYREEENGRGNFPPRFSGLQFPNYSSELNVNALELDDSALYLCASSRGLAGYTDTQYFGPGTRLTVL.

CDR3 region: CASSPFGSPDETQYF. CDR3 DNA: TGTGCCAGCAGCCCGTTTGGGAGTCCTGACGAGACCCAGTACTTC. The genes are TRBV4-2 and TRBJ2-5; D may be TRBD2 (5 bases). This CDR3 has 15 amino acids. Germline-derived CDR1 and CDR2 are LGHNA and YNFKEQ. V lost 4 bases and J 5 bases, leaving 17 bases between the germline ends.

With regard to this clone: One end of the junction varies from germline; a read error may be responsible. V is TRBV7-2 and J is TRBJ2-3, with 8 bases fitting TRBD2. From germline, CDR1 is SGHTA and CDR2 FQGNSA. This CDR3 is built from 14 residues. CDR3 loop: CASSLFNSGEPKNF. The CDR3 nucleotides read TGTGCCAGCAGCTTATTTAATAGCGGGGAGCCGAAAAATTTT.

This chain connects TRBV6-5 to TRBJ2-1, with D tentatively TRBD2 (7 bases). CDR3 length equals 16 residues. CDR1 and CDR2 from the germline V gene are MNHEY and SVGAGI. Trimming shortened V by 4 bases and J by 4 bases, and 17 bases separated the two germline ends. CDR3 loop: CASSSTGGPSYNEQFF. As DNA, the CDR3 is TGTGCCAGCAGTTCCACGGGGGGCCCCTCTTACAATGAGCAGTTCTTC.

J is TRBJ2-5 and V is TRBV19; 8 bases line up with TRBD1. The V gene's germline CDR1 is LNHDA and CDR2 SQIVND (reference sequence). The CDR3 length is 14 residues. J gave up 4 bases and V 7 bases, and 8 bases lay outside the gene matches. The DNA for the CDR3 is TGTGCCAGTACCTGGACAGGGACCCCAGAGACCCAGTACTTC. This encodes CASTWTGTPETQYF. The full variable domain, its missing parts supplied by reference TRBV19 and TRBJ2-5, is DGGITQSPKYLFRKEGQNVTLSCEQNLNHDAMYWYRQDPGQGLRLIYYSQIVNDFQKGDIAEGYSVSREKKESFPLTVTSAQKNPTAFYLCASTWTGTPETQYFGPGTRLLVL.

With regard to this clone: The sample carries other DNA sequences with the same CDR3. The V gene is TRBV11-3, the J gene TRBJ2-3; possible D gene TRBD2, 5 bases. Germline lookup yields CDR1 SGHNT and CDR2 YENEEA. This CDR3 is 14 amino acids long. Trimming removed 3 bases from V and 0 bases from J, with 7 bases in between. The CDR3 region has the DNA TGTGCCAGCAGCTTCAGCGGTAGCACAGATACGCAGTATTTT. Its translation is CASSFSGSTDTQYF.

This chain connects TRBV15 to TRBJ2-3; 11 bases map to TRBD2. The germline gives CDR1 LNHNV, CDR2 YYDKDF (reference sequence). CDR3 length: 17 amino acids. The trim removed 0 bases at V and 4 bases at J, leaving 6 bases unmatched. The chain's CDR3 is CATSRDFLAGGADTQYF. The CDR3 bases are TGTGCCACCAGCAGAGATTTTCTAGCGGGAGGAGCAGATACGCAGTATTTT.

This sequence joins TRBV19 and TRBJ2-3; 8 positions agree with TRBD1. Germline values: CDR1 LNHDA, CDR2 SQIVND (reference sequence). After removal of 7 bases from V and 7 bases from J, the junction contained 19 bases not matched to a gene. This CDR3 has 17 amino acids. The CDR3 bases are TGTGCCAGTAAAGGGGGGCCGACAGGGGCGTATACAAATACGCAGTATTTT. Translation gives CASKGGPTGAYTNTQYF.